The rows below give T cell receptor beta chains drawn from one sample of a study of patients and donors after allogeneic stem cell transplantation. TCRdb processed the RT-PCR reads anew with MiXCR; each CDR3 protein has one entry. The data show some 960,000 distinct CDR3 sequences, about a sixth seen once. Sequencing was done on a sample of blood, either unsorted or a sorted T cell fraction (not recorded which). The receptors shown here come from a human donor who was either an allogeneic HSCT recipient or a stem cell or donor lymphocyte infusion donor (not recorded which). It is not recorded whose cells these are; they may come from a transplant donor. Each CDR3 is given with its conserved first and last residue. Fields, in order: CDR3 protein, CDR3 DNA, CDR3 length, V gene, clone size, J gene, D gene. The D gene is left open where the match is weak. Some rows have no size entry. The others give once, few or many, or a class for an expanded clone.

CASRDRNNYGYTF,TGTGCCAGCAGGGACCGAAATAACTATGGCTACACCTTC,13,TRBV6-1,few,TRBJ1-2,.
CSAKDRGPIETQYF,TGCAGTGCTAAGGACAGGGGGCCTATAGAGACCCAGTACTTC,14,TRBV20-1,few,TRBJ2-5,TRBD1
CASRRDRATNEKLFF,TGTGCCAGCAGGCGCGACAGAGCAACTAATGAAAAACTGTTTTTT,15,TRBV6-1,.,TRBJ1-4,.
CASSVERILYNEQFF,TGTGCCAGCAGTGTCGAGCGGATCTTATACAATGAGCAGTTCTTC,15,TRBV2,few,TRBJ2-1,.
CAWSPIRGNQPQHF,TGTGCCTGGAGTCCCATCAGGGGAAATCAGCCCCAGCATTTT,14,TRBV30,few,TRBJ1-5,.
CASSLVGRRSGNTIYF,TGTGCCAGCAGCTTAGTCGGACGGAGATCTGGAAACACCATATATTTT,16,TRBV7-9,once,TRBJ1-3,.
CASSQETHSYEQYF,TGCGCCAGCAGCCAAGAGACTCACTCCTACGAGCAGTACTTC,14,TRBV4-1,.,TRBJ2-7,.
CASSRSQNTEAFF,TGCGCCAGCAGTCGTTCCCAGAACACTGAAGCTTTCTTT,13,TRBV5-1,.,TRBJ1-1,.
CATSRWLGTGGPYEQYF,TGTGCCACCAGCAGGTGGTTGGGGACAGGGGGCCCCTACGAGCAGTACTTC,17,TRBV15,.,TRBJ2-7,TRBD1
CASSVESSGAWPDTQYF,TGTGCCAGCAGCGTAGAGTCCAGCGGGGCTTGGCCAGATACGCAGTATTTT,17,TRBV9,few,TRBJ2-3,TRBD2
CATSKLAGAHTDTQYF,TGTGCCACCAGCAAGCTAGCGGGAGCTCACACAGATACGCAGTATTTT,16,TRBV15,.,TRBJ2-3,TRBD2
CSVVTGDTNTGELFF,TGCAGCGTCGTGACAGGGGATACGAACACCGGGGAGCTGTTTTTT,15,TRBV29-1,few,TRBJ2-2,TRBD1
CASSQGPAGGGEQFF,TGTGCCAGCAGCCAAGGGCCAGCGGGAGGGGGAGAGCAGTTCTTC,15,TRBV3-1,.,TRBJ2-1,TRBD2
CASSGQPQHF,TGTGCCAGCAGTGGTCAGCCCCAGCATTTT,10,TRBV28,.,TRBJ1-5,.
CASSWTGGLKTEAFF,TGTGCCAGCAGTTGGACAGGGGGGTTAAAGACTGAAGCTTTCTTT,15,TRBV12-3/TRBV12-4,few,TRBJ1-1,TRBD1
CASSFIAGGPRDTQYF,TGTGCCAGCAGCTTTATAGCGGGGGGGCCAAGAGATACGCAGTATTTT,16,TRBV7-8,.,TRBJ2-3,TRBD2
CASSPGWSGSADTQYF,TGTGCCAGCAGCCCTGGTTGGAGCGGAAGCGCAGATACGCAGTATTTT,16,TRBV7-2,few,TRBJ2-3,.
CASRRAGTGTDTQYF,TGTGCCAGCAGGAGAGCCGGGACTGGCACAGATACGCAGTATTTT,15,TRBV12-3/TRBV12-4,few,TRBJ2-3,.
CASSEFRIDEQFF,TGTGCCAGCAGTGAATTTAGAATCGATGAGCAGTTCTTC,13,TRBV25-1,few,TRBJ2-1,.
CASSLNRGRTEAFF,TGTGCCAGCAGCTTAAACAGGGGAAGGACTGAAGCTTTCTTT,14,TRBV7-2,few,TRBJ1-1,TRBD1
CASSSRGRGRSYEQYF,TGTGCCAGCAGCTCCCGCGGGAGGGGGCGCTCCTACGAGCAGTACTTC,16,TRBV7-9,.,TRBJ2-7,TRBD2
CASIIHGRETGELFF,TGTGCCAGCATCATACATGGCAGGGAGACCGGGGAGCTGTTTTTT,15,TRBV12-3/TRBV12-4,few,TRBJ2-2,.
CASSASLAGVLSTQYF,TGTGCCAGCAGCGCCTCACTAGCGGGAGTTCTCAGTACGCAGTATTTT,16,TRBV7-3,few,TRBJ2-3,TRBD2
CASSPGGYGGELFF,TGTGCCAGCAGCCCTGGAGGGTACGGCGGGGAGCTGTTTTTT,14,TRBV5-6,few,TRBJ2-2,.
CASRRQGANNQPQHF,TGTGCCAGCAGAAGACAGGGGGCGAACAATCAGCCCCAGCATTTT,15,TRBV6-1,.,TRBJ1-5,TRBD1
CSVDRGQGVGDTQYF,TGCAGCGTTGATAGGGGACAGGGGGTCGGAGATACGCAGTATTTT,15,TRBV29-1,many,TRBJ2-3,TRBD1
CASSSSGQGASKNIQYF,TGTGCCAGCAGTTCCTCTGGACAGGGGGCGTCCAAAAACATTCAGTACTTC,17,TRBV27,few,TRBJ2-4,TRBD1
CASSPTGTDDTQYF,TGTGCCAGCAGCCCGACAGGGACAGATGATACGCAGTATTTT,14,TRBV7-9,few,TRBJ2-3,TRBD1
CATSARPGLHSRPTQYF,TGTGCCACCAGTGCACGACCGGGGCTACATTCCAGACCTACGCAGTATTTT,17,TRBV24-1,.,TRBJ2-3,.
CASSYSGERGDNEQFF,TGTGCCAGCAGTTACTCCGGGGAGCGTGGGGATAATGAGCAGTTCTTC,16,TRBV6-5,.,TRBJ2-1,.
CSAGQGAYQPQHF,TGCAGCGCCGGACAGGGGGCTTACCAGCCCCAGCATTTT,13,TRBV29-1,.,TRBJ1-5,TRBD1
CASSTGRSTEAFF,TGTGCCAGCAGTACTGGACGGAGCACTGAAGCTTTCTTT,13,TRBV6-1,.,TRBJ1-1,.
CSARGRVPTSYEQYF,TGCAGTGCTAGAGGGAGGGTTCCCACCTCCTACGAGCAGTACTTC,15,TRBV20-1,few,TRBJ2-7,.
CASSYPAGGGNYGYTF,TGTGCCAGCAGTTACCCCGCTGGAGGTGGTAACTATGGCTACACCTTC,16,TRBV6-5,few,TRBJ1-2,.
CASSAIPRTGGNTIYF,TGTGCCAGCAGCGCCATCCCCAGGACAGGGGGAAACACCATATATTTT,16,TRBV5-6,few,TRBJ1-3,TRBD1